This TCR beta chain was recorded in a study of shared clonotypes between healthy human individuals. The data were produced by immunoSEQ multiplex PCR, yet TCRdb's version contains in-frame clones alone and is incomplete. The sample has about 1 million clones, roughly 80% seen once; the top ten hold roughly 1.4%. A remark on this clone: A single base separates this from a much larger clone, so it may be a read error.

V was clipped by 4 bases and J by 3 bases, with 7 bases between them. Germline V CDR1 and CDR2: SNHLY, FYNNEI. This CDR3 is 13 amino acids long. This sequence joins TRBV2 and TRBJ1-5; possibly TRBD1 for D (6 bases). Sequencing was done on a sample of memory CD4+ T cells sorted from blood. The subset is: CD45RA-negative fraction. The TCR sequence derives from a young man in good health. CDR3 nucleotide sequence: TGTGCCAGCAGTGCAGGGGACAATCAGCCCCAGCATTTT. Translation: CASSAGDNQPQHF.